Listed here are 2 T cell receptor beta chains from one sample, sequenced in a study of PD-L1 blockade in urothelial cancer (dated by TCRdb to between 2016 and 2019). The time point label on this specimen signifies: pretreatment peripheral blood. The library was built by means of the immunoSEQ multiplex PCR assay. TCRdb mirrors the immuneACCESS table, restricted to in-frame sequences. Some clones are absent from its copies; in checked studies, under half trace to an unresolved V gene, and the reason for the others is unknown. The sample records about 79,000 clones, 85% of which are singletons. The ten largest clones add up to approximately 6.7% of the sample. The material was PBMCs, obtained around atezolizumab (anti-PD-L1) treatment. The receptors here all came from a man in his forties or fifties with urothelial cancer.

The chain uses TRBV19 and TRBJ2-7, with 7 positions matching TRBD1. Looked up from germline, CDR1 is LNHDA and CDR2 is SQIVND (reference sequence). CDR3 length: 14 residues. With V trimmed by 4 bases and J by 6 bases, 9 bases remained unmatched. CDR3 DNA sequence: TGTGCCAGTAGTACCCCGGGACAGCCCGGCGAGCAGTACTTC. This sequence encodes CASSTPGQPGEQYF.

The rearrangement links TRBV28 to TRBJ1-2, with a weak D call TRBD1 (6 bases). This CDR3 is 16 amino acids long. The germline V gene has CDR1 MDHEN and CDR2 SYDVKM. V lost 3 bases and J 2 bases, leaving 16 bases between the germline ends. The CDR3 bases are TGTGCCAGCAGTTTCACAGGGAAGGCCCTAAACTATGGCTACACCTTC. Translating it yields CASSFTGKALNYGYTF.